Here is one T cell receptor (beta chain) with its context. What this receptor recognizes is not known. The input lacks base qualities; no much larger clone sits a single base away. The library came from the immunoSEQ multiplex PCR assay. The multiplex PCR relied on a mix of 60 forward primers for TCR Vbeta segments and 13 reverse primers for TCR Jbeta segments. A multiplex PCR assay on genomic DNA amplified the CDR3 region of rearranged TCR beta genes. The amplified TCR beta libraries were sequenced on the Illumina HiSeq System as 87-base-pair reads. For the original study's pipeline: A later analysis tallied 75 million to 85 million unique TCR beta chains across the roughly 610 repertoires, and approximately 9.9 million of those chains were shared by two or more donors. Raw reads were error-corrected and collapsed into unique sequences by a nearest-neighbor algorithm in which closely related sequences were merged to remove PCR and sequencing errors. To assign V, D and J gene segments, CDR3 sequences were aligned to IMGT reference sequences. For a sequence to be retained, at least a six-nucleotide match to both a V gene segment and a J gene segment was required. A rearrangement was called productive if the CDR3 had no stop codons and remained in frame with V and J, and every other rearrangement was called non-productive. CDR3 was defined by IMGT convention, running from the second conserved V-encoded cysteine to the conserved J-encoded phenylalanine. The earlier analysis of roughly 590 of the donors excluded sequences that lacked an unambiguous match to a single V gene segment. An earlier analysis of 587 of the donors classified V segments as functional when productive rearrangements were above 56.7% and as segregating when the standard deviation between donors was above 5%. A statistical classification framework was built for diagnosing cytomegalovirus status from the catalog of TCR beta chain sequences. A later analysis assigned V and J genes by comparing TCR nucleotide sequences with IMGT/GENE-DB human TR gene sequences. In a later analysis, CDR3 sequences and most-parsimonious VDJ recombination scenarios were assigned using the TCRdist pipeline. A later analysis defined each TCR beta chain by its CDR3 amino acid sequence plus V-gene family, and excluded reads lacking a unique V-gene family. A later analysis removed 600 or so highly shared, low-generation-probability nucleotide sequences to deal with suspected cross-contamination and a sequencing artifact. In a later analysis, a clonal expansion index was calculated for each public chain from normalized within-repertoire ranks of inferred template counts. In a later analysis, generation probabilities were computed with a VDJ recombination model fitted to out-of-frame rearrangements, and the resulting probabilities were checked against IGoR. A later analysis scored TCR-TCR, TCR-HLA and TCR-CMV co-occurrence with hypergeometric tests, applying a repertoire-size bias correction to TCR pairs. In a later analysis, false discovery rates were estimated by permuting HLA or CMV assignments 20 times. In a later analysis, co-occurring TCRs were grouped with DBSCAN, and TCRdist sequence similarity was added when clustering was performed within HLA-allele-positive subsets. For co-occurrence clustering, repertoires with fewer than 30,000 or more than 120,000 public chains were excluded, along with a handful of repertoires with anomalous nucleotide sharing. Not all clones reach the TCRdb copy of this immuneACCESS table, which keeps in-frame sequences only. Checked studies attribute under half of the gap to unresolved V genes and leave the rest unexplained. V and J calls and clone size follow that table, whereas D and trimming were derived from the DNA. Across this sample there are more than 85,000 clones, with less than 9.5% seen only once. 4.5% to 6.5% of the sample is held by the ten biggest clonotypes.

Reading the germline V gene gives CDR1 MDHEN and CDR2 SYDVKM. V is trimmed back by 5 bases and J by 0 bases, and the junction contains 7 bases that no gene match accounts for. The CDR3 starts with the cysteine, ends with the phenylalanine, and has 16 residues. Only the CDR3 portion is preserved as DNA: 48 bases, with reading frame beginning at the first base. The cohort comprised around 690 healthy bone marrow donors. All cohort members were sampled while nominally healthy, although unrecorded immune exposures were likely present. The donor tested CMV seropositive and was one of the 289 seropositive cohort members. A peripheral blood sample was provided by each donor, and peripheral blood mononuclear cells were used for TCR beta sequencing. Genomic DNA extraction from the blood cell samples was performed with the Qiagen DNeasy Blood Extraction Kit. The source of the sample is a study of cytomegalovirus exposure and HLA in healthy donors (dated 2017 in TCRdb). Study-level background: According to an earlier analysis of a few hundred of the donors, about 179 million T cells yielded approximately 120 million unique TCR beta sequences and around 280 Gb of sequence data. Both class I and class II loci were covered by HLA typing, at four-digit resolution. A later genetic analysis used genome-wide SNP genotypes for 398 of the 666 donors, treating that subset as a discovery cohort. An early release that covered 640 HLA-typed donors contained 250 to 350 gigabases of sequencing data and about 84 million unique TCR sequences. Donor age, sex, ethnicity and CMV serostatus were compiled together with the repertoire data. A later analysis re-examined previously published TCR beta repertoires from 600 to 700 donors and added high-resolution HLA genotyping to investigate patterns of TCR occurrence. To predict cytomegalovirus infection status, the study brought together high-throughput TCR immunosequencing, statistical association of individual TCRs with disease status, and machine learning. All discovery cohort repertoires had been generated on a single sequencing platform. The genetic ancestry cluster associated with self-reported Caucasian donors included roughly four fifths of the roughly 400 genotyped donors. The number of typed donors differed by locus: roughly 620-630 for A, B, C, DRB1 and DQB1; 522 for DQA1; roughly 600 for DPA1; and roughly 470 for DPB1. The T cell repertoires of some 700 subjects were profiled by immunosequencing and related to cytomegalovirus serostatus. A handful of DR-DQ haplotypes were handled as single units for association and clustering because linkage in the cohort was strong. An earlier analysis of approximately 580 of the donors used high-throughput TCR beta sequencing to judge whether each TCR beta V gene segment behaved as functional or pseudogenic. Across 300 to 400 genotyped donors of the cohort, an average of about 240,000 unique TCR beta nucleotide sequences per donor were sequenced, and approximately 17% of those sequences were non-productive. In the later analysis, no new phenotypic data were used to find candidate immune exposures; instead, reliance was placed on TCR beta sequences and their occurrence across donors. The study aimed to test whether signatures of past pathogen exposure could be identified by cataloging public T cell receptors. Along with the roughly 670-subject first cohort, a separate validation cohort of around 110 different subjects was used. Results the study describes overall, beyond this receptor: Strong co-occurrence of HLA alleles, especially DR and DQ, made assigning TCR associations to individual alleles difficult. A later analysis reported that several top co-occurrence clusters appeared linked to parvovirus B19, influenza, CMV and Epstein-Barr virus. A later genetic analysis reported fewer N-insertions in productive TCRs among donors in an Asian-associated ancestry cluster than the roughly 620-donor mean. A later analysis associated 16,951 TCR beta sequences with specific HLA alleles at a false discovery rate of 0.05. A group of highly shared sequence variants was considered likely to be a technical artifact of the sequencing pipeline. In a later analysis, most CMV-associated TCR beta chains were found to appear HLA-restricted, with HLA associations seemingly driven largely by CMV exposure. It was suggested by the authors that the approach could potentially be generalized to other disease states and immunological phenotypes. The study gave a list of about 160 TCR beta chains associated with cytomegalovirus. Roughly uniform sequencing depth across donors was assumed in presence/absence analyses, although this assumption may not hold. The cohort was sequenced for TCR beta chains only, and without alpha or paired-chain data the features that could be detected were limited. Seventeen rarely observed V segments, including chromosome 9 orphons, were excluded from the earlier analysis of approximately 500 of the donors because counts were too low. An earlier analysis of several hundred of the donors showed that most TCR beta V segments appeared in productive rearrangements either about 90% or about 30% of the time, which broadly matched IMGT annotations. Linkage disequilibrium might explain the correlated functional status among segregating V segments, but an unknown experimental factor could not be excluded. The classifier was reported to diagnose cytomegalovirus status with high specificity and sensitivity in both the original cohort and the validation cohort. In a later genetic analysis, a missense DCLRE1C variant was associated with V-gene and J-gene trimming of TCR beta chains, and the association was replicated in an independent cohort. A further reported finding was that TCR beta sequences accurately predicted the HLA-A and HLA-B alleles for most subjects in the first cohort. Because some donors lacked HLA typing at each locus, the association tests relied only on the typed subset. Immune exposure information for the cohort was limited to CMV serostatus. A few of the identified cytomegalovirus-associated TCR beta chains were confirmed in vitro to be specific for cytomegalovirus antigens. Most TCR sequences were seen in very few donors, while some public TCRs were found in many individuals. According to a later analysis, TCR association rates differed among HLA loci, with DRB1 alleles showing the most associated TCRs and HLA-C alleles showing the fewest. The 87-base-pair reads could not distinguish some IMGT-functional V segments, including TRBV6-2 and TRBV6-3, so those segments were excluded. In a later analysis, HLA-associated TCR beta chains showed more clonal expansion and lower generation probabilities than non-associated chains that were equally common.

Sample: PBMCs. This receptor chain uses TRBV28 and TRBJ2-1, with 7 bases aligning to TRBD2. This receptor was taken from a man aged 50 or older in good health and CMV-seropositive. The DNA sequence reads TGTGCCAGCAGTGCACCCGGGACTACCTCCTACAATGAGCAGTTCTTC. The resulting protein is CASSAPGTTSYNEQFF.